These T cell receptor beta chains were read from a single sample in a study of blood T cell repertoires in COVID-19. Only in-frame clones appear in the TCRdb table, and some are missing; sequencing was by immunoSEQ multiplex PCR. The table includes around 80,000 clones, 85% to 90% detected once. The sample consisted of peripheral blood. The source is an older man with active or convalescent COVID-19. CDR3s include the opening cysteine and the closing phenylalanine or tryptophan. A D gene is named only where the DNA matches it firmly. Rows may omit the clone size; those that give it use once, few, many or a size class.

>TRBV20-1|.|.|TRBJ1-1
CSASDLRTVEAFF
TGCAGTGCTAGTGATCTACGGACAGTTGAAGCTTTCTTT
>TRBV18|.|.|TRBJ2-3
CASSPRTRGPGGRDTQYF
TGTGCCAGCTCACCGCGCACTCGGGGCCCCGGAGGGAGAGATACGCAGTATTTT
>TRBV7-8|few|.|TRBJ1-5
CASGTGNRMHQPQHF
TGTGCCAGCGGAACCGGGAACCGTATGCATCAGCCCCAGCATTTT
>TRBV6-5|.|.|TRBJ2-1
CASKLTVYNEQFF
TGTGCCAGCAAATTGACAGTTTACAATGAGCAGTTCTTC
>TRBV28|.|TRBD2|TRBJ2-1
CASSASAGGGSYNEQFF
TGTGCCAGCAGTGCTTCGGCGGGAGGGGGGTCCTACAATGAGCAGTTCTTC
>TRBV5-1|.|.|TRBJ2-4
CASSLSPRFENIQYF
TGCGCCAGCAGCTTGTCCCCCCGGTTCGAGAACATTCAGTACTTC
>TRBV24-1|.|.|TRBJ1-1
CATSEGLGGTEAFF
TGTGCCACCAGTGAGGGGTTGGGGGGGACTGAAGCTTTCTTT
>TRBV7-9|.|.|TRBJ2-5
CASSLGTGETQYF
TGTGCCAGCAGCTTAGGAACGGGGGAGACCCAGTACTTC
>TRBV19|.|.|TRBJ2-3
CASSSRTRGSHTQYF
TGTGCCAGTAGTTCTAGGACTCGGGGGTCGCATACGCAGTATTTT
>TRBV5-6|.|.|TRBJ1-4
CASSLAGSNEKLFF
TGTGCCAGCAGCTTGGCGGGGTCCAATGAAAAACTGTTTTTT
>TRBV5-1|.|TRBD1|TRBJ1-2
CASSPTGQGGYGYTF
TGCGCCAGCAGCCCCACGGGACAGGGGGGATATGGCTACACCTTC
>TRBV15|.|TRBD1|TRBJ1-4
CATSRDSGNEKLFF
TGTGCCACCAGCCGGGACAGTGGGAATGAAAAACTGTTTTTT
>TRBV30|.|.|TRBJ1-6
CAWSVRGSHSPLHF
TGTGCCTGGAGTGTACGCGGCAGCCATTCACCCCTCCACTTT
>TRBV11-2|.|.|TRBJ2-1
CASSLGNRDEQFF
TGTGCCAGCAGCTTAGGAAACAGGGATGAGCAGTTCTTC
>TRBV6-5|.|.|TRBJ1-2
CASSSSWTGDEGGYTF
TGTGCCAGCAGTTCATCTTGGACGGGGGATGAGGGTGGCTACACCTTC
>TRBV9|once|.|TRBJ1-1
CASSSEPGESSEAFF
TGTGCCAGCAGCTCTGAACCAGGGGAAAGCTCTGAAGCTTTCTTT
>TRBV14|.|.|TRBJ1-1
CASSPQGAQTQNTEAFF
TGTGCCAGCAGCCCACAAGGGGCCCAGACACAGAACACTGAAGCTTTCTTT
>TRBV5-5|.|.|TRBJ1-5
CASSLGGSPANQPQHF
TGTGCCAGCAGCTTAGGAGGGAGCCCCGCGAATCAGCCCCAGCATTTT
>TRBV5-1|.|.|TRBJ2-2
CASSLDRNTGELFF
TGCGCCAGCAGCTTGGACAGGAACACCGGGGAGCTGTTTTTT
>TRBV19|.|TRBD1|TRBJ2-3
CASSSGTGRSTDTQYF
TGTGCCAGTAGCTCCGGGACAGGCCGAAGCACAGATACGCAGTATTTT
>TRBV19|.|.|TRBJ1-3
CASSIPTGPHPGNTIYF
TGTGCCAGTAGTATTCCTACTGGGCCCCATCCTGGAAACACCATATATTTT
>TRBV5-1|.|TRBD1|TRBJ2-3
CASSFTGATDTQYF
TGCGCCAGCAGCTTCACAGGGGCTACAGATACGCAGTATTTT
>TRBV2|.|.|TRBJ2-5
CASSGGRGGETQYF
TGTGCCAGCAGTGGAGGCAGGGGAGGGGAGACCCAGTACTTC
>TRBV10-3|.|TRBD2|TRBJ2-3
CAIGKRESNSDTQYF
TGTGCCATCGGGAAGCGGGAGTCGAATTCAGATACGCAGTATTTT
>TRBV7-9|once|TRBD1|TRBJ2-1
CASSFPTGGVGNEQFF
TGTGCCAGCAGCTTCCCGACAGGGGGCGTGGGCAATGAGCAGTTCTTC
>TRBV2|once|.|TRBJ2-5
CASRADRRGRETQYF
TGTGCCAGCAGAGCGGACAGGAGGGGAAGAGAGACCCAGTACTTC
>TRBV24-1|.|.|TRBJ2-3
CATSDFRGADTQYF
TGTGCCACCAGTGACTTCAGGGGGGCAGATACGCAGTATTTT
>TRBV2|.|.|TRBJ1-1
CASSEAAAEAFF
TGTGCCAGCAGTGAAGCGGCAGCTGAAGCTTTCTTT
>TRBV20-1|once|.|TRBJ1-3
CSASHSPHSGNTIYF
TGCAGTGCTAGTCACAGTCCCCACTCTGGAAACACCATATATTTT
>TRBV6-2/TRBV6-3|.|.|TRBJ1-5
CASSYSIQGNQPQHF
TGTGCCAGCAGTTACTCGATACAGGGCAATCAGCCCCAGCATTTT
>TRBV5-1|.|.|TRBJ1-2
CASSRTGSLDGYTF
TGCGCCAGCAGCCGTACGGGGTCATTGGATGGCTACACCTTC
>TRBV7-8|.|TRBD1|TRBJ1-6
CASSLAGTGAPLHF
TGTGCCAGCAGCTTAGCGGGGACAGGGGCACCCCTCCACTTT
>TRBV3-1/TRBV3-2|.|TRBD1|TRBJ1-1
CASSQDRGLEAFF
TGTGCCAGCAGCCAAGACAGGGGGCTTGAAGCTTTCTTT
>TRBV5-6|.|.|TRBJ1-2
CASSPRDTGGYTF
TGTGCCAGCAGCCCCAGGGACACGGGGGGCTACACCTTC
>TRBV6-5|once|.|TRBJ2-5
CASSNFRQIQETQYF
TGTGCCAGCAGTAATTTTCGACAAATACAAGAGACCCAGTACTTC
>TRBV7-9|.|.|TRBJ1-1
CASSLGTGQSTEAFF
TGTGCCAGCAGCTTAGGTACAGGGCAATCCACTGAAGCTTTCTTT